What follows are 21 T cell receptor beta chains derived from one specimen sequenced in a study of blood T cell repertoires in COVID-19. Here immunoSEQ multiplex PCR was the method, and the copy in TCRdb shows in-frame clones only, minus some. The table records about 180,000 clones, about 83% of them present only once. The sample consisted of peripheral blood. Every receptor here comes from a human donor in a cohort sampled during active COVID-19.

The V gene is TRBV15, the J gene TRBJ1-4, with 7 nucleotides matching TRBD1. V lost 3 bases and J lost 7; bases outside the gene matches: 8. Germline V lookup: CDR1 LNHNV, CDR2 YYDKDF (reference sequence). The CDR3 has 15 residues. The CDR3 region has the DNA TGTGCCACCAGCAGCCCCGACAGGGATGGTGAAAAACTGTTTTTT. It specifies CATSSPDRDGEKLFF.

The J gene is TRBJ1-3, the V gene TRBV9, with TRBD1 identical over 9 bases. The V segment lost 2 bases and the J segment 3 bases; nucleotides outside the gene matches: 3. Germline CDR1 SGDLS, CDR2 YYNGEE. CDR3 length: 15 residues. CDR3 DNA sequence: TGTGCCAGCAGCGTCCGGGACAGGGATGGAAACACCATATATTTT. Translating it yields CASSVRDRDGNTIYF. Filled out from reference TRBV9 and TRBJ1-3, the complete variable domain reads DSGVTQTPKHLITATGQRVTLRCSPRSGDLSVYWYQQSLDQGLQFLIQYYNGEERAKGNILERFSAQQFPDLHSELNLSSLELGDSALYFCASSVRDRDGNTIYFGEGSWLTVV.

This clone was observed once. The chain couples TRBV11-3 to TRBJ2-7; 9 bases map to TRBD2. The CDR3 covers 13 residues. From germline, CDR1 is SGHNT and CDR2 YENEEA. J lost 5 bases, V lost 5 bases, and 4 bases had no gene match. In DNA, the CDR3 is TGTGCCAGCAGCCCCCGGACTAGCGACGAGCAGTACTTC. Protein product: CASSPRTSDEQYF.

The chain is built from TRBV10-3 and TRBJ2-5, with D possibly being TRBD2 (5 bases). The CDR3 is 11 amino acids. Germline V gene sequence: CDR1 ENHRY, CDR2 SYGVKD. Trimming took off 10 bases at V and 3 bases at J, with 9 bases between the two ends. The DNA for the CDR3 is TGTGCCACGGTGGGAGAAGAGACCCAGTACTTC. Translated, it gives CATVGEETQYF.

The chain joins TRBV7-9 to TRBJ2-3; the D gene is possibly TRBD2 (6 bases). The V end lost 11 bases, the J end lost 0 bases, and 15 bases lay between the germline ends. The CDR3 runs 14 residues. Per the germline V gene, CDR1 is SEHNR and CDR2 is FQNEAQ (reference sequence). CDR3 DNA: TGTGCCGCAGCCCGCGGGGCCAGCACAGATACGCAGTATTTT. This codes for CAAARGASTDTQYF.

The V and J genes are TRBV24-1 and TRBJ2-2; a possible D gene is TRBD2 (7 bases). The V gene lost 4 bases and the J gene lost 5 bases, with 19 bases spanning the gap. The CDR3 consists of 17 residues. Germline CDR1 and CDR2: KGHDR and SFDVKD. CDR3 protein: CATSESRGLPGTGELFF. The CDR3 DNA is TGTGCCACCAGTGAGTCGCGGGGGCTCCCAGGGACCGGGGAGCTGTTTTTT.

This clone came up a few times. The chain carries TRBV6-1 and TRBJ1-5; D not resolved. Germline CDR1 is MNHNS and CDR2 is SASEGT. This CDR3 is 14 amino acids long. Trimming took off 3 bases at V and 7 bases at J, with 13 bases between the two ends. This chain's CDR3 is CASSEEDAWQPQHF. As DNA, the CDR3 is TGTGCCAGCAGTGAGGAGGATGCATGGCAGCCCCAGCATTTT.

The chain links TRBV2 to TRBJ1-5, with D hard to call. Germline CDR1 SNHLY, CDR2 FYNNEI. The CDR3 sequence is 13 residues long. The ends were cut back, 3 bases at V and 6 bases at J, with 9 bases in the middle. CDR3 coding DNA: TGTGCCAGCAGTGATTCGGGATTTCAGCCCCAGCATTTT. This gives the protein CASSDSGFQPQHF.

The genes are TRBV27 and TRBJ2-7; tentative D call: TRBD2 (6 bases). The CDR3 is made up of 12 amino acids. Germline assignment: CDR1 MNHEY and CDR2 SMNVEV (reference sequence). Trimming pared 8 bases from V and 3 bases from J, leaving 11 bases between. The CDR3 loop reads CASGGTSYEQYF. Written as DNA, the CDR3 is TGTGCCAGCGGCGGGACGAGCTACGAGCAGTACTTC.

The CDR3 loop is CASSLGSRGAGLRYEQYF. The CDR3 nucleotides are TGTGCCAGCAGCTTAGGAAGTCGGGGTGCGGGATTAAGATACGAGCAGTACTTC. V is TRBV7-2 and J is TRBJ2-7; a weak D match, TRBD2 (6 bases). V shed 1 base and J shed 4 bases, with 23 bases lying between them. The CDR3 is 18 amino acids. The germline V gene encodes CDR1 SGHTA and CDR2 FQGNSA.

The chain carries TRBV14 and TRBJ2-7, with 8 positions matching TRBD1. This CDR3 spans 16 amino acids. Germline assignment: CDR1 SGHDN and CDR2 FVKESK. The J segment lost 4 bases and the V segment lost 2 bases, leaving 10 bases of the junction unmatched. CDR3 region: CASSQSPDRGVYEQYF. The CDR3 nucleotides are TGTGCCAGCAGCCAATCCCCAGACAGGGGAGTTTACGAGCAGTACTTC.

The rearrangement joins TRBV5-1 to TRBJ2-3, with 14 bases that match TRBD2. J was trimmed by 0 bases and V by 2 bases; bases with no gene match: 5. The CDR3 covers 18 residues. Germline lookup yields CDR1 SGHRS and CDR2 YFSETQ. CDR3: CASSLGTSGGSSTDTQYF. DNA for the CDR3: TGCGCCAGCAGCTTAGGGACTAGCGGGGGATCTAGCACAGATACGCAGTATTTT.

The CDR3 region is CASTSGARRGYYTF. CDR3 sequence (DNA): TGTGCCAGCACCTCAGGGGCACGGAGAGGGTACTACACCTTC. This chain connects TRBV3-1 (or the pseudogene TRBV3-2) to TRBJ1-2; possibly TRBD1 for D (6 bases). The CDR3 length is 14 residues. Germline values: CDR1 LGHDT, CDR2 YNNKEL (reference sequence). The V end lost 7 bases, the J end lost 10 bases, and 22 bases lay between the germline ends.

This clone was observed once. V gene TRBV4-2 combines with J gene TRBJ1-2, with TRBD1 identical over 8 bases. CDR3 size: 15 residues. V lost 2 bases to trimming and J lost 4 bases; unmatched junction nucleotides: 6. CDR1 is LGHNA and CDR2 is YNFKEQ in the germline V gene. DNA for the CDR3: TGTGCCAGCAGCCAATCGACAGGGGATGTCTATGGCTACACCTTC. This translates into CASSQSTGDVYGYTF.

The chain uses TRBV6-5 and TRBJ1-2; TRBD1 is a possible D gene (5 bases). The CDR3 has 14 amino acids. Germline CDR1 and CDR2: MNHEY and SVGAGI. V lost 7 bases, J lost 2 bases, and 14 bases lay in between. CDR3: CASTQGGSNYGYTF. CDR3 DNA: TGTGCCAGCACCCAGGGAGGCAGCAACTATGGCTACACCTTC.

The chain recombines TRBV5-1 with TRBJ1-1; 7 bases line up with TRBD1. Trimming removed 7 bases from V and 1 base from J; junction bases left unmatched: 7. CDR3 size: 14 residues. Germline assignment: CDR1 SGHRS and CDR2 YFSETQ. The CDR3 sequence is CASSRQGTNTEAFF. The CDR3 nucleotides are TGCGCCAGCTCGCGACAGGGTACGAACACTGAAGCTTTCTTT. The full variable domain, completed using reference TRBV5-1 and TRBJ1-1, is KAGVTQTPRYLIKTRGQQVTLSCSPISGHRSVSWYQQTPGQGLQFLFEYFSETQRNKGNFPGRFSGRQFSNSRSEMNVSTLELGDSALYLCASSRQGTNTEAFFGQGTRLTVV.

This clone was recorded only once. The V call is TRBV6-1, the J call TRBJ2-7; a possible D gene is TRBD1 (6 bases). CDR1 and CDR2 (germline): MNHNS, SASEGT. The CDR3 loop spans 16 amino acids. Trimming took 2 bases from V and 5 from J, leaving 19 bases between them. The CDR3 region is CASSEWAGATYDEQYF. CDR3 DNA sequence: TGTGCCAGCAGTGAATGGGCAGGGGCAACTTACGACGAGCAGTACTTC.

About this clone itself: The same CDR3 can be traced to other DNA sequences in this sample. The V gene is TRBV18, the J gene TRBJ1-5; 9 bases map to TRBD1. The germline V gene has CDR1 KGHSH and CDR2 LQKENI. This CDR3 has 14 residues. Trimming cost V 3 bases and J 7 bases; bases outside gene matches: 4. CDR3 bases: TGTGCCAGCTCACCGGACAGGGGCGGGCAGCCCCAGCATTTT. Translated: CASSPDRGGQPQHF.

The chain uses TRBV6-5 and TRBJ1-4; D gene uncertain. V lost 0 bases and J 2 bases, leaving 7 bases between the germline ends. From germline, CDR1 is MNHEY and CDR2 SVGAGI. This CDR3 has 15 residues. The CDR3 loop reads CASSYSQVTNEKLFF. The CDR3 DNA sequence: TGTGCCAGCAGTTACTCTCAGGTTACTAATGAAAAACTGTTTTTT.

The rearrangement links TRBV11-3 to TRBJ2-5; 12 bases are shared with TRBD2. The ends lost 4 bases at V and 4 bases at J; junction bases unmatched: 4. The V gene's germline CDR1 is SGHNT and CDR2 YENEEA. The CDR3 sequence is 15 residues long. The CDR3 reads CASSSRLAGAETQYF. The CDR3 DNA reads as TGTGCCAGCAGCTCCCGACTAGCGGGGGCAGAGACCCAGTACTTC.

The chain couples TRBV7-9 to TRBJ1-2, with D perhaps TRBD1 (6 bases). CDR3 size: 16 residues. The V gene's germline CDR1 is SEHNR and CDR2 FQNEAQ (reference sequence). V shed 2 bases and J shed 4 bases, with 17 bases lying between them. The CDR3 coding sequence is TGTGCCAGCAGCTTATCCGGTACAGGGTCGGTCTATGGCTACACCTTC. Its protein is CASSLSGTGSVYGYTF.